A single sample gave rise to the 14 T cell receptor gamma chains below, sequenced in a study of intestinal T cells in coeliac disease (dated by TCRdb to 2020 to 2022). For each case, genomic DNA was extracted from ten 5-um FFPE scrolls with the QIAamp DNA FFPE tissue kit. The library was made by multiplex PCR. The sample was run on an Ion Torrent PGM. TRG repertoires were amplified from 150 to 250 ng of biopsy DNA with the LymphoTrack kit, in which Illumina adapters are carried by the primers. Clones were re-identified by TCRdb from the public reads with CATT, and rows with the same DNA were merged. A total of over 900 gamma-chain clones appear in this sample, about half of them only once. The ten largest clones take up about 32% of the sample. Sequenced material: a duodenal biopsy. The receptors were sampled from a human donor who served as a control with a normal duodenal biopsy, not a healthy volunteer.

This clone came up a few times. A much larger clone lies one base from this, so it may be a read error. The sample contains more than one DNA sequence encoding this CDR3. This rearrangement joins TRGV10 to TRGJP1. TRGV10 is designated an ORF whose function remains uncertain. V lost 12 bases and J lost 2; bases outside the gene matches: 10. The CDR3 is 14 residues long. CDR3 sequence reads: CAAWDRTTGWFKIF. The CDR3 DNA reads TGTGCTGCATGGGATCGAACCACTGGTTGGTTCAAGATATTT.

This rearrangement joins TRGV4 to TRGJP1. V lost 12 bases, J lost 0 bases, and 4 bases stayed unmatched. The germline gives CDR1 EGSTGY, CDR2 YDSYTSSV. The CDR3 consists of 12 residues. The CDR3 DNA sequence: TGTGCCCCTAATACCACTGGTTGGTTCAAGATATTT. Protein: CAPNTTGWFKIF.

In its sample, this clone was seen a few times. The protein TCRdb gives is from a much larger clone and does not agree with this DNA's translation at residue 7, likely a read error; the protein shown here comes from the DNA. This chain uses TRGV3 with TRGJ1 or TRGJ2. V was pared by 9 bases and J by 5 bases, with 10 bases of the junction left unmatched. Germline CDR1 reads VTNTFY; CDR2 reads YDVSTARD (reference sequence). The CDR3 covers 12 residues. CDR3 region: CATAPNHYKKLF. Here the CDR3 DNA reads TGTGCCACCGCCCCTAATCATTATAAGAAACTCTTT.

This clone is classed as large (0.1 to 1%). Within the sample, other DNA sequences also encode this same CDR3. This chain links TRGV10 with TRGJ1 or TRGJ2. TRGV10 is flagged as an ORF with uncertain function. This CDR3 contains 12 residues. Losses at the gene ends were 8 bases for V and 11 bases for J; bases not matched to a gene: 13. CDR3 sequence (DNA): TGTGCTGCGTGGGTCGAACCCGGGGAGAAACTCTTT. As protein: CAAWVEPGEKLF.

This clone was counted a few times. The chain is built from TRGV10 and TRGJP1. Being an ORF, TRGV10 has a function that is uncertain. V trimming: 8 bases; J trimming: 2 bases; junction bases outside the gene matches: 15. This CDR3 is 17 amino acids long. The CDR3 is CAAWGDPRRTTGWFKIF. The DNA of the CDR3 is TGTGCTGCGTGGGGAGACCCTCGGAGGACCACTGGTTGGTTCAAGATATTT.

The chain recombines TRGV3 with TRGJP2. V lost 0 bases and J lost 10; bases outside the gene matches: 17. The CDR3 length is 17 residues. Germline V lookup: CDR1 VTNTFY, CDR2 YDVSTARD (reference sequence). CDR3 amino acids: CATWDRRVCNWCWIKTF. The CDR3 DNA sequence: TGTGCCACCTGGGACAGGCGCGTGTGTAATTGGTGTTGGATCAAGACGTTT.

The V and J genes are TRGV3 and TRGJP2. V lost 9 bases to trimming and J lost 3 bases; unmatched junction nucleotides: 13. The CDR3 length is 15 residues. Germline lookup yields CDR1 VTNTFY and CDR2 YDVSTARD (reference sequence). The CDR3 nucleotides read TGTGCCACCGGGACGGGAATGGGTAGTGATTGGATCAAGACGTTT. Translated: CATGTGMGSDWIKTF.

The rearrangement joins TRGV4 to TRGJ1 or TRGJ2. The V and J ends lost 4 bases and 8 bases, in that order; junction bases with no gene match: 14. Germline V CDR1 and CDR2: EGSTGY, YDSYTSSV. The CDR3 is 14 amino acids. The CDR3 loop reads CATWDPAGRDKKLF. CDR3 DNA: TGTGCCACCTGGGACCCGGCCGGGAGGGATAAGAAACTCTTT.

About this clone: This may be a read error: a much more frequent sequence differs by one nucleotide. Other DNA sequences in the same sample also yield this CDR3. V and J are TRGV10 and TRGJ1 or TRGJ2. TRGV10 has ORF status, its function being uncertain. This CDR3 region has 11 residues. The CDR3 nucleotides read TGTGCCGCGTGGGCCTATTATAAGAAACTCTTT. It is translated as CAAWAYYKKLF.

As for this clone: TCRdb's listed protein matches a much larger clone and diverges from this DNA's translation at residue 5, likely through a read error; the protein shown comes from the DNA. The CDR3 DNA follows: TGTGCTGCGTGGGGTTATCGGGGAAGAATTTATTATAAGAAACTCTTT. Translated, it gives CAAWGYRGRIYYKKLF. V usage is TRGV10 and J usage is TRGJ1 or TRGJ2. TRGV10 is an open reading frame, and its role is uncertain. V trimming: 8 bases; J trimming: 3 bases; junction bases outside the gene matches: 17. This CDR3 is built from 16 residues.

This clone was detected once. The V and J genes are TRGV3 and TRGJ1 or TRGJ2. This CDR3 contains 12 residues. The junction had 16 bases not matched to a gene; V was cut back by 12 bases and J by 8 bases. Germline CDR1 and CDR2: VTNTFY and YDVSTARD (reference sequence). CDR3 coding DNA: TGTGCCGACCTGGGACAGGCCGATAAGAAACTCTTT. Translating it yields CADLGQADKKLF.

The chain is built from TRGV11 and TRGJ1 or TRGJ2. TRGV11 is an open reading frame, and its role is uncertain. With V trimmed by 11 bases and J by 3 bases, 16 bases remained unmatched. CDR3 length: 15 residues. The CDR3 sequence: CACSPPSPLYYKKLF. The DNA for the CDR3 is TGTGCCTGCTCACCTCCTTCTCCCCTTTATTATAAGAAACTCTTT.

This clone was detected only a few times. A much larger clone differs from this one at a single base, so this may be a read error. This CDR3 is also generated by other DNA sequences in the sample. The chain joins TRGV8 to TRGJP1. The CDR3 is 17 residues long. With 5 bases clipped from V and 8 bases from J, the junction kept 20 bases outside the gene matches. Germline lookup yields CDR1 VENAVY and CDR2 YDSYNSRV. In nucleotides, the CDR3 is TGTGCCACCTGGGCTACTAATCGGCGCCTCACCGGTTGGTTCAAGATATTT. Its translation: CATWATNRRLTGWFKIF.

CDR3 protein: CAPPIRKLF. DNA of the CDR3: TGTGCTCCCCCTATAAGAAAACTCTTT. The rearrangement links TRGV4 to TRGJ1 or TRGJ2. The CDR3 length is 9 residues. Germline V lookup: CDR1 EGSTGY, CDR2 YDSYTSSV.